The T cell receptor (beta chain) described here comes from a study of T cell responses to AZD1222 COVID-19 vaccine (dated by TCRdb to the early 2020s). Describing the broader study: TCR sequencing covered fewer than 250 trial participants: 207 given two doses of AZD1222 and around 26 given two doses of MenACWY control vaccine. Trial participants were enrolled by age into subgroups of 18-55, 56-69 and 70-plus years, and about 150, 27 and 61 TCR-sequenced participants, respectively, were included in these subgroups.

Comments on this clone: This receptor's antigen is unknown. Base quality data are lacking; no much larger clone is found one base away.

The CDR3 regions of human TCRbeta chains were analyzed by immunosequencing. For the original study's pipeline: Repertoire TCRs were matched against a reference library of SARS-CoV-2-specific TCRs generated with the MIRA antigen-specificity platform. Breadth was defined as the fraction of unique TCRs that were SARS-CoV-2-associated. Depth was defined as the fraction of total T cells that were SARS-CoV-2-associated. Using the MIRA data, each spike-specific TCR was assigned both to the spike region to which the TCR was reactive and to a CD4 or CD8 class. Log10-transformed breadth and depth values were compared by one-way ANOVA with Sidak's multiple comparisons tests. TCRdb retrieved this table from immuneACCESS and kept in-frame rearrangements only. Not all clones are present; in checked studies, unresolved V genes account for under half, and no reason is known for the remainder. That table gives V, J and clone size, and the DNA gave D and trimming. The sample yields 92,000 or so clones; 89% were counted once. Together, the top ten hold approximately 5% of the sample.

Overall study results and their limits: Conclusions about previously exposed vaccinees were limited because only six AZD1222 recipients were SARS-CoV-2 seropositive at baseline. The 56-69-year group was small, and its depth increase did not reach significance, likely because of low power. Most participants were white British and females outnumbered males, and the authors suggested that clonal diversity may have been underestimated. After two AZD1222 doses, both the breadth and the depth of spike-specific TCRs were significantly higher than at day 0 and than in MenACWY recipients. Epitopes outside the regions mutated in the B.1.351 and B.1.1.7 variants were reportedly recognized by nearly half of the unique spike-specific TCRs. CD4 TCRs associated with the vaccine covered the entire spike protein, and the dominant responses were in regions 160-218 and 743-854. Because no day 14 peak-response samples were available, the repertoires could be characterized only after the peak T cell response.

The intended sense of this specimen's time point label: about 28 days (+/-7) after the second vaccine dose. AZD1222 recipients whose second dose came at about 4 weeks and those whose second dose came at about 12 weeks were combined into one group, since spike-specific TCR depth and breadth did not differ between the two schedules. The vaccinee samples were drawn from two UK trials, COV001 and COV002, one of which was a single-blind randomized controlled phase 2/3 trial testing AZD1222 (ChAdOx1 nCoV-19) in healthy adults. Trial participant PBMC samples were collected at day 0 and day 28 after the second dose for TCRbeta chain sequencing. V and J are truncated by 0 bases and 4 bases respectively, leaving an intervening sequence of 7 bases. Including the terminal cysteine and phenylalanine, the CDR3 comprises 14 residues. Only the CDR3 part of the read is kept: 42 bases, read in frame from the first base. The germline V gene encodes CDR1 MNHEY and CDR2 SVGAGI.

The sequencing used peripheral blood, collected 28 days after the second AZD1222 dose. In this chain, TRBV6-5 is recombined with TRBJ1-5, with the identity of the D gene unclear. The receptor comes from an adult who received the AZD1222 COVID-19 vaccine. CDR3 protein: CASSYSGMNQPQHF. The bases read TGTGCCAGCAGTTACTCCGGGATGAATCAGCCCCAGCATTTT.